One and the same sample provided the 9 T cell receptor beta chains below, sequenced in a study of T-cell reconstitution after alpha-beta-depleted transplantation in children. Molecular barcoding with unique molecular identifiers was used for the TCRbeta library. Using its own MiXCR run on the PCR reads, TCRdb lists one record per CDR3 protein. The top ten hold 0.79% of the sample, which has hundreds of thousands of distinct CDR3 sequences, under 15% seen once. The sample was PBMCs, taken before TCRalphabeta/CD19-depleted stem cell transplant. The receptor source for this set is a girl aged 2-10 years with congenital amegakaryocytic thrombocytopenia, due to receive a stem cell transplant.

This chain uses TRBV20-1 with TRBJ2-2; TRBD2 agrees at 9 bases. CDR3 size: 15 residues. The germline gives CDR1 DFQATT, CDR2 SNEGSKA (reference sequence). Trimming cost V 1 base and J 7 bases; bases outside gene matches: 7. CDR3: CSARGSGRSSGELFF. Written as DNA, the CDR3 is TGCAGTGCTAGAGGCAGCGGGAGGAGCAGCGGGGAGCTGTTTTTT.

The CDR3 here is CASSDPIRELRSYEQYF. The CDR3 coding sequence is TGTGCCAGCAGCGACCCGATCCGGGAACTCCGCTCCTACGAGCAGTACTTC. The chain couples TRBV7-2 to TRBJ2-7; maybe TRBD2 (5 bases). Between the trimmed V and J ends, which lost 5 bases and 0 bases, there was a span of 20 bases. Germline V lookup: CDR1 SGHTA, CDR2 FQGNSA. The CDR3 covers 17 residues.

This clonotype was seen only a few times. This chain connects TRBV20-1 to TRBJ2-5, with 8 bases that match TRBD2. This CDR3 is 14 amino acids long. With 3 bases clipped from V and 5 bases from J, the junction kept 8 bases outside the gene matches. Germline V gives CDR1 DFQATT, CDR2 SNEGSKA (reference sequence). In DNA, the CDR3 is TGCAGTGCTAGTGATTTCGGCGGGAGGGAGACCCAGTACTTC. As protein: CSASDFGGRETQYF.

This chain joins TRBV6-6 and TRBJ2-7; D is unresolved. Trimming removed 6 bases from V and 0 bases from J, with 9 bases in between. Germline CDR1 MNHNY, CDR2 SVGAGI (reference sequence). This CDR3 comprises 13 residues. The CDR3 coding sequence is TGTGCCAGCAGCACAATTTCCTCCTACGAGCAGTACTTC. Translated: CASSTISSYEQYF.

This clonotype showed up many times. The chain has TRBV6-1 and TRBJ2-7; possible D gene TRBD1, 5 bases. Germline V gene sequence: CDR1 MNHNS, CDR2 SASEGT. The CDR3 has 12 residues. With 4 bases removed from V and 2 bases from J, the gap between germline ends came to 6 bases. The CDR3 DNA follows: TGTGCCAGCAGTGTGGACACCTACGAGCAGTACTTC. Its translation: CASSVDTYEQYF.

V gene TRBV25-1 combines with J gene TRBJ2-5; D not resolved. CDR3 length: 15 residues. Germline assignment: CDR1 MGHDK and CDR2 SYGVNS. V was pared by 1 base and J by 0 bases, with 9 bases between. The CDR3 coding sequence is TGTGCCAGCAGTGAATCAGTGTCAGACCAAGAGACCCAGTACTTC. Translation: CASSESVSDQETQYF. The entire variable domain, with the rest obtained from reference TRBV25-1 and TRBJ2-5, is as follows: EADIYQTPRYLVIGTGKKITLECSQTMGHDKMYWYQQDPGMELHLIHYSYGVNSTEKGDLSSESTVSRIRTEHFPLTLESARPSHTSQYLCASSESVSDQETQYFGPGTRLLVL.

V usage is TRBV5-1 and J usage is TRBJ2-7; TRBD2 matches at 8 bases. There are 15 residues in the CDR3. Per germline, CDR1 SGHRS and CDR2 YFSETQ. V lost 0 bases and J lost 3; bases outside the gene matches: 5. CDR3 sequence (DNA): TGCGCCAGCAGCTTGGAATCGGGGGGGTACTACGAGCAGTACTTC. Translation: CASSLESGGYYEQYF.

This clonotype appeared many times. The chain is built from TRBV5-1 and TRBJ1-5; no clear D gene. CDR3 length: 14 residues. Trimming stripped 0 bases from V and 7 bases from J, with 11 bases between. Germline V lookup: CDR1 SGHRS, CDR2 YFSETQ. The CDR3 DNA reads TGCGCCAGCAGCTTGGGGGGAGGGAGCCAGCCCCAGCATTTT. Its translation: CASSLGGGSQPQHF.

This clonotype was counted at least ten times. The CDR3 bases are TGTGCCAGCAGCTCCGGGCCGGGCACCGGGGAGCTGTTTTTT. Protein product: CASSSGPGTGELFF. The chain employs TRBV7-9 and TRBJ2-2; the D is unclear. This CDR3 comprises 14 residues. CDR1 is SEHNR, CDR2 FQNEAQ, per germline (reference sequence). The ends were cut back, 4 bases at V and 4 bases at J, with 10 bases in the middle.